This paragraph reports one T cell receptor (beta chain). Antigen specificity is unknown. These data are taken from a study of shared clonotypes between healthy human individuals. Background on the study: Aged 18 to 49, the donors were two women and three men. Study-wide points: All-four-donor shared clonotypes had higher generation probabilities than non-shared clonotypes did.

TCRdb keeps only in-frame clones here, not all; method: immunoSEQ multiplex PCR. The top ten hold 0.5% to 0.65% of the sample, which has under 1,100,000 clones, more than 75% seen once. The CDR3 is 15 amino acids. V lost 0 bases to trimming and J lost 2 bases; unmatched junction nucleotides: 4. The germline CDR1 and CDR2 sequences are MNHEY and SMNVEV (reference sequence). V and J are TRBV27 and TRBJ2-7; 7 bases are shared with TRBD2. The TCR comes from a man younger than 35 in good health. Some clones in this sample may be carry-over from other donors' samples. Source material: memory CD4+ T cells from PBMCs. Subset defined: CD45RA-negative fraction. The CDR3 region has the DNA TGTGCCAGCAGTTTATCGGCTAGCGGTCCCTACGAGCAGTACTTC. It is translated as CASSLSASGPYEQYF.